Included here is one T cell receptor beta chain sequence, with context. The antigen remains unidentified. Library preparation (for TCRbeta) was performed with unique molecular identifiers. A single record per CDR3 protein comes from TCRdb applying MiXCR to the PCR reads. The data hold around 450,000 distinct CDR3 sequences, with 15% to 20% observed a single time. This entry is derived from a study of T-cell reconstitution after alpha-beta-depleted transplantation in children. V lost 3 bases and J lost 2, with 11 bases in between. The V gene's germline CDR1 is ENHRY and CDR2 SYGVKD. This CDR3 has 14 amino acids. Study findings and constraints: Reported findings indicate that, about two months after transplant, alpha-beta T cells came from several hundred expanded clones, which were derived from non-depleted graft cells. Newly produced T cells mostly provided counts and TCRbeta diversity after one year, as hyperexpanded clones declined.

The TCR originated in a boy under two years old who had a stem cell transplant for Wiskott-Aldrich syndrome, so the T cells may come from the graft donor. This sequence joins TRBV10-3 and TRBJ2-7, with D uncertain. This specimen was PBMCs, mostly from graft donor cells, taken 360 days after TCRalphabeta/CD19-depleted stem cell transplant. Here the CDR3 DNA reads TGTGCCATCAGTGAACCTTCGGACGCCTACGAGCAGTACTTC. It specifies CAISEPSDAYEQYF.